Listed below are T cell receptor beta chains from one sample, sequenced in a study of a mutant IDH1 vaccine in newly diagnosed glioma. Sequenced by immunoSEQ multiplex PCR; TCRdb stores in-frame clones only, minus some. Of under 35,000 clones listed, approximately 86% are singletons. The source material was PBMCs, sampled from a glioma patient treated with radiotherapy, temozolomide or both. These TCRs come from a woman aged 40-49 years with glioma. The CDR3 runs from the conserved cysteine through the conserved F or W. Each record gives: J gene, V gene, clone size, D gene, CDR3 protein, CDR3 DNA. The D gene is left open where the match is weak. Clone size is stated in some rows and not others, as once, few, many or a class when expanded.

>TRBJ2-7|TRBV5-6|NA|TRBD2
CASSSAWASGSPTHEQYF
TGTGCCAGCAGCTCTGCTTGGGCTAGCGGGAGTCCCACCCACGAGCAGTACTTC
>TRBJ2-7|TRBV2|NA|NA
CASREGKQYF
TGTGCCAGCAGGGAAGGCAAGCAGTACTTC
>TRBJ1-1|TRBV11-1|NA|TRBD1
CASSLRDRGNTEAFF
TGTGCCAGCAGCTTACGGGACAGGGGGAACACTGAAGCTTTCTTT
>TRBJ2-7|TRBV9|few|NA
CASSVEDSPYEQYF
TGTGCCAGCAGCGTAGAGGACTCACCCTACGAGCAGTACTTC
>TRBJ1-1|TRBV29-1|NA|TRBD1
CSVWGVTGQGDTEAFF
TGCAGCGTTTGGGGGGTCACAGGGCAGGGGGACACTGAAGCTTTCTTT
>TRBJ2-6|TRBV9|NA|NA
CASSVIRDNSGANVLTF
TGTGCCAGCAGCGTGATCCGGGACAACTCTGGGGCCAACGTCCTGACTTTC
>TRBJ2-7|TRBV4-1|NA|NA
CASSQLGVQYF
TGCGCCAGCAGCCAGCTAGGTGTACAGTACTTC
>TRBJ2-1|TRBV5-1|NA|TRBD1
CASSLAWDRLNEQFF
TGCGCCAGCAGCTTGGCCTGGGACAGGCTGAATGAGCAGTTCTTC
>TRBJ2-7|TRBV7-2|NA|TRBD1
CASSLAGTGYEQYF
TGTGCCAGCAGCTTAGCTGGGACAGGCTACGAGCAGTACTTC
>TRBJ1-4|TRBV5-1|NA|TRBD1
CASSLDGSRQGGEKLFF
TGCGCCAGCAGCTTGGACGGTTCCCGACAGGGTGGTGAAAAACTGTTTTTT
>TRBJ2-3|TRBV30|NA|NA
CAWSVPQWRATDTQYF
TGTGCCTGGAGTGTACCCCAATGGCGGGCCACAGATACGCAGTATTTT
>TRBJ2-6|TRBV6-5|NA|NA
CASSYELSGANVLTF
TGTGCCAGCAGTTACGAACTCTCTGGGGCCAACGTCCTGACTTTC
>TRBJ1-2|TRBV2|NA|NA
CASSENSYGYTF
TGTGCCAGCAGTGAGAATAGTTATGGCTACACCTTC
>TRBJ1-1|TRBV5-1|NA|NA
CASSLSRNSEAFF
TGCGCCAGCAGCTTGTCTAGGAACTCTGAAGCTTTCTTT
>TRBJ1-5|TRBV4-1|NA|NA
CASRDYAGPGPNQPQHF
TGCGCCAGCAGGGACTATGCGGGCCCCGGCCCCAATCAGCCCCAGCATTTT
>TRBJ2-3|TRBV21-1|once|NA
CASSNRKTQKDTQYF
TGTGCCAGCAGCAACAGGAAAACACAAAAAGATACGCAGTATTTT
>TRBJ1-6|TRBV25-1|few|NA
CASTGQINSPLHF
TGTGCCAGTACGGGACAAATCAATTCACCCCTCCACTTT
>TRBJ1-1|TRBV4-1|NA|NA
CASSQVGRNTEAFF
TGCGCCAGCAGCCAAGTGGGGAGGAACACTGAAGCTTTCTTT
>TRBJ1-5|TRBV21-1|NA|NA
CASTPRPGPGQPQHF
TGTGCCAGCACCCCCCGACCGGGCCCGGGGCAGCCCCAGCATTTT
>TRBJ2-3|TRBV6-1|NA|NA
CASSERFGDTQYF
TGTGCCAGCAGTGAGAGGTTCGGGGATACGCAGTATTTT
>TRBJ1-6|TRBV6-1|NA|TRBD1
CASSPGGFTLHF
TGTGCCAGCAGTCCAGGGGGATTCACCCTCCACTTT
>TRBJ1-2|TRBV6-1|medium-sized|NA
CASSETYGYTF
TGTGCCAGCAGTGAGACCTATGGCTACACCTTC
>TRBJ2-1|TRBV20-1|NA|NA
CSALNNEQFF
TGCAGTGCTCTGAATAATGAGCAGTTCTTC
>TRBJ2-5|TRBV13|once|NA
CASSPRTEETQYF
TGTGCCAGCAGCCCCCGGACAGAAGAGACCCAGTACTTC
>TRBJ2-2|TRBV27|NA|NA
CASRQRGTPSTGELFF
TGTGCCAGCAGACAGCGCGGGACACCCAGCACCGGGGAGCTGTTTTTT
>TRBJ2-5|TRBV7-8|NA|TRBD2
CASSLSGGAGETQYF
TGTGCCAGCAGTCTATCCGGGGGGGCCGGGGAGACCCAGTACTTC